The rows below give T cell receptor beta chains drawn from one sample of a study of post-analysis software for immune sequencing data. Using its own MiXCR run on the PCR reads, TCRdb lists one record per CDR3 protein. The repertoire holds more than 350,000 distinct CDR3 sequences, with 35% to 45% as singletons. The specimen sequenced was blood. These receptors all come from a girl under 10 years old with multiple sclerosis. The CDR3 runs from the conserved cysteine through the conserved F or W. D genes are given only for firm matches. Some rows mark clone size as missing; the rest say once, few, many or name a class of expanded clone.

V gene,CDR3 length,D gene,clone size,J gene,CDR3 DNA,CDR3 protein
TRBV6-5,15,TRBD1,few,TRBJ2-7,TGTGCCAGCATAGGGGCCCGGGGACAGGGCTACGAGCAGTACTTC,CASIGARGQGYEQYF
TRBV20-1,16,TRBD1,-,TRBJ1-4,TGCAGTCATAAGGACAGGAGACGACTAACGACCGAAAAACTGTTTTTT,CSHKDRRRLTTEKLFF
TRBV7-9,14,-,-,TRBJ2-7,TGTGCCAGCAGCTCCGTAGGGGGTCCCTACGAGCAGTACTTC,CASSSVGGPYEQYF
TRBV3-1,15,-,-,TRBJ2-1,TGTGCCAGCAGCCAAGCGTGGGGCGGGCGGAATGAGCAGTTCTTC,CASSQAWGGRNEQFF
TRBV29-1,15,-,few,TRBJ2-5,TGCAGCGTTGAAAACCGCCCCGACAGGAGAAGGACCCAGTACTTC,CSVENRPDRRRTQYF
TRBV20-1,13,TRBD1,-,TRBJ1-5,TGCAGTGCCCAGGGACAGGGGTTTCAGCCCCAGCATTTT,CSAQGQGFQPQHF
TRBV5-1,14,-,-,TRBJ1-2,TGCGCCAGCAGCTTGGATGTAGATTTGGATGGCTACACCTTC,CASSLDVDLDGYTF
TRBV21-1,16,-,-,TRBJ2-7,TGTGCCAGCAGCAAATCCCTCGGGGGACAGGGCTACGAGCAGTACTTC,CASSKSLGGQGYEQYF
TRBV12-3/TRBV12-4,15,TRBD1,few,TRBJ1-6,TGTGCCAGCAGAGCCTCTCAGGGGGCGAATTCACCCCTCCACTTT,CASRASQGANSPLHF
TRBV25-1,14,TRBD1,few,TRBJ1-2,TGTGCCAGCTCCGATGCAGGGGGGAACTATGGCTACACCTTC,CASSDAGGNYGYTF
TRBV11-1,13,-,-,TRBJ1-1,TGTGCCAGCAGCTTAATTCAGGACAGTGAAGCTTTCTTT,CASSLIQDSEAFF